The present TCR beta chain was sequenced within a study of T cells after yellow fever vaccination. Trimming stripped 5 bases from V and 5 bases from J, with 13 bases between. Germline V gives CDR1 SGHTA, CDR2 FQGTGA. This CDR3 contains 15 residues. Researchers made TCR cDNA using 5'RACE template switching, and this step added a universal primer site and UMIs. TCRdb processed the 5' RACE reads anew with MiXCR; each CDR3 protein has one entry. Of 300,000 or so distinct CDR3 sequences listed, less than 9.5% are singletons. A note on this clonotype: Antigen specificity is unknown.

Study findings and constraints: Reappearance after the booster was observed for most primary-vaccination clones (roughly 97% CD4, about 90% CD8).

This clonotype was obtained from a man aged 18 to 29 who received the YFV17D yellow fever vaccine. The chain joins TRBV7-3 to TRBJ2-6; D gene uncertain. The sequencing here drew on CD4+ T cells sorted from PBMCs, taken 5 days after the yellow fever booster vaccination. CDR3 amino acids: CASSPRGLWANVLTF. CDR3 nucleotides: TGTGCCAGCAGCCCTAGAGGCCTCTGGGCCAACGTCCTGACTTTC.